The T cell receptor beta chain described here comes from a study of blood T cell repertoires in COVID-19. Whole-study context: COVID-19 samples collected from the United States, Italy and Spain covered acute and convalescent phases. The analysed material was cDNA or gDNA that came from T cells, B-cell-depleted T cells, or PBMCs.

Authors' methods: Counts of nucleated cells, estimated from reference gene primer amplification, were obtained. The assay was immunoSEQ multiplex PCR, and TCRdb's table has in-frame clones only and misses some. V and J calls and clone size are given by that table; D and trimming were obtained from the DNA. Of 130,000 to 150,000 clones in the sample, 65% to 80% were seen once. The germline V gene encodes CDR1 SGHAT and CDR2 FQDESV (reference sequence). Between the trimmed V and J ends, which lost 5 bases and 1 base, there was a span of 12 bases. This CDR3 contains 14 residues. The chain joins TRBV11-1 to TRBJ2-7; D is undetermined. This receptor was obtained from a woman aged 55-75 years with acute or convalescent COVID-19. Sequencing was carried out using peripheral blood. The CDR3 sequence is CASSAARISYEQYF. CDR3 coding DNA: TGTGCCAGCAGCGCGGCACGGATATCCTACGAGCAGTACTTC.